The 18 T cell receptor beta chains given below trace back to one sample, sequenced in a study of T cells in Graves' hyperthyroidism and ophthalmopathy. Amplified regions were TCR beta CDR3 sequences from RNA transcripts. TCR CDR3 regions were first amplified by RT-PCR with HTBI primers. A single record per CDR3 protein comes from TCRdb applying MiXCR to the multiplex PCR reads. Of around 300,000 distinct CDR3 sequences in the sample, about 15% were seen once. Sequenced input: blood. The receptors originated from a woman between 25 and 40 years old with Graves' hyperthyroidism.

This sequence joins TRBV11-2 and TRBJ1-1; no definite D call. The germline V and J ends were trimmed by 2 bases and 6 bases, with 10 bases remaining between them. The CDR3 is made up of 13 amino acids. Germline V CDR1 and CDR2: SGHAT, FQNNGV. The CDR3 region is CASSLNWFSEAFF. CDR3 DNA sequence: TGTGCCAGCAGCTTAAACTGGTTTTCTGAAGCTTTCTTT. The whole variable domain, filled in from reference TRBV11-2 and TRBJ1-1, reads EAGVAQSPRYKIIEKRQSVAFWCNPISGHATLYWYQQILGQGPKLLIQFQNNGVVDDSQLPKDRFSAERLKGVDSTLKIQPAKLEDSAVYLCASSLNWFSEAFFGQGTRLTVV.

Points on this clonotype: A much larger clone lies one base from this, so it may be a read error. The rearrangement joins TRBV6-1 to TRBJ2-7; D might be TRBD2 (6 bases). This CDR3 is built from 15 residues. V was shortened by 3 bases and J by 0 bases, with 12 bases between the two germline ends. CDR1 and CDR2 from the germline V gene are MNHNS and SASEGT. The CDR3 DNA sequence: TGTGCCAGCAGTGAGGGGGGTGCAGCCTCCTACGAGCAGTACTTC. Its translation: CASSEGGAASYEQYF.

This clonotype was picked up many times. The chain recombines TRBV20-1 with TRBJ2-1, with D tentatively TRBD1 or TRBD2 (5 bases each). Germline lookup yields CDR1 DFQATT and CDR2 SNEGSKA (reference sequence). V dropped 5 bases and J dropped 8 bases, with 19 bases sitting between them. The CDR3 is 14 amino acids. CDR3 residues: CSAVARERGDEQFF. CDR3 DNA sequence: TGCAGTGCTGTTGCGAGGGAGAGGGGTGATGAGCAGTTCTTC.

This clonotype was recorded many times. The V call is TRBV29-1, the J call TRBJ2-1; the match to TRBD1 covers 12 bases. V shed 7 bases and J 5 bases; nucleotides not matched to a gene: 12. The CDR3 covers 16 residues. The germline gives CDR1 SQVTM, CDR2 ANQGSEA. CDR3 bases: TGCAGCGCAGGACCGGGACAGGGGGCGCGGGACAATGAGCAGTTCTTC. The encoded protein is CSAGPGQGARDNEQFF.

J is TRBJ1-1 and V is TRBV5-1; unclear D gene. Germline CDR1 reads SGHRS; CDR2 reads YFSETQ. The CDR3 is 14 amino acids. Trimming removed 0 bases from V and 3 bases from J, with 9 bases in between. CDR3 region: CASSLEGLDTEAFF. CDR3 DNA sequence: TGCGCCAGCAGCTTGGAAGGGTTGGACACTGAAGCTTTCTTT.

Ten or more counts support this clonotype. The chain uses TRBV7-2 and TRBJ1-1; D gene ambiguous. The V end lost 7 bases, the J end lost 4 bases, and 13 bases lay between the germline ends. Per the germline V gene, CDR1 is SGHTA and CDR2 is FQGNSA. This CDR3 is 13 amino acids long. CDR3 amino acids: CASTRWEATEAFF. The CDR3 nucleotides are TGTGCCAGCACCCGGTGGGAGGCCACTGAAGCTTTCTTT.

This clonotype was seen a handful of times. The chain is built from TRBV2 and TRBJ2-7; 13 bases map to TRBD2. The CDR3 has 14 residues. CDR1 is SNHLY and CDR2 is FYNNEI in the germline V gene. The trim removed 6 bases at V and 6 bases at J, leaving 5 bases unmatched. The CDR3 loop reads CASRGLAGSGEQYF. DNA of the CDR3: TGTGCCAGCAGGGGACTAGCGGGAAGCGGCGAGCAGTACTTC.

This clonotype was seen ten or more times. This chain connects TRBV6-1 to TRBJ2-2; D remains unclear. With 8 bases removed from V and 2 bases from J, the gap between germline ends came to 15 bases. The CDR3 is 15 residues long. Germline V CDR1 and CDR2: MNHNS, SASEGT. The CDR3 nucleotides are TGTGCCAGCGGTCACGTGGCTGAAAACACCGGGGAGCTGTTTTTT. It yields the protein CASGHVAENTGELFF.

In this sample, this clonotype turned up many times. The J gene is TRBJ1-6, the V gene TRBV28; D might be TRBD1 (6 bases). V lost 6 bases and J lost 6, with 9 bases in between. The CDR3 totals 13 residues. From germline, CDR1 is MDHEN and CDR2 SYDVKM. The CDR3 coding sequence is TGTGCCAGCAGGCCGGGGGCTAATTCACCCCTCCACTTT. As protein: CASRPGANSPLHF.

This clonotype was seen ten or more times. This chain links TRBV11-2 with TRBJ2-1; TRBD2 agrees at 9 bases. The CDR3 loop spans 14 amino acids. V dropped 6 bases and J dropped 5; count of bases not matched to a gene: 5. Germline loops: CDR1 SGHAT, CDR2 FQNNGV. The CDR3 region has the DNA TGTGCCAGCAGTATACTAGCGGGCCACAATGAGCAGTTCTTC. Translation gives CASSILAGHNEQFF.

This clonotype came up many times. The chain employs TRBV19 and TRBJ2-7; 11 positions match TRBD2. V trimming: 4 bases; J trimming: 6 bases; junction bases outside the gene matches: 2. The CDR3 has 13 amino acids. The germline V gene has CDR1 LNHDA and CDR2 SQIVND (reference sequence). CDR3 in DNA: TGTGCCAGTAGTACCGGGACTAGCGGCGAGCAGTACTTC. Protein product: CASSTGTSGEQYF.

This chain uses TRBV18 with TRBJ1-6, with no clear D. Looked up from germline, CDR1 is KGHSH and CDR2 is LQKENI. The CDR3 has 15 residues. The V end was cut by 4 bases, the J end by 7 bases, with 14 bases between. The DNA of the CDR3 is TGTGCCAGCTCACTTACTGGACGGGGAAATTCACCCCTCCACTTT. This codes for CASSLTGRGNSPLHF.

This clonotype came up a few times. The CDR3 DNA reads as TGTGCCACCGTCGACTCCGGGACTAGCACAGATACGCAGTATTTT. This gives the protein CATVDSGTSTDTQYF. This chain connects TRBV6-1 to TRBJ2-3; weak D call: TRBD2 (6 bases). Trimming removed 10 bases at V and 0 bases at J, with 17 bases between. The CDR3 sequence is 15 residues long. Per germline, CDR1 MNHNS and CDR2 SASEGT.

In this sample, this clonotype turned up many times. CDR3 region: CASSRTGGRGEQFF. DNA for the CDR3: TGTGCCAGCAGCCGAACGGGAGGGAGGGGTGAGCAGTTCTTC. This chain links TRBV28 with TRBJ2-1, with 8 nucleotides matching TRBD2. Germline V gene lookup returns CDR1 MDHEN and CDR2 SYDVKM. This CDR3 has 14 residues. J was trimmed by 9 bases and V by 6 bases; bases with no gene match: 10.

Many counts were recorded for this clonotype. The chain carries TRBV6-6 and TRBJ1-4; tentatively, D is TRBD1 (5 bases). Germline CDR1 reads MNHNY; CDR2 reads SVGAGI (reference sequence). Trimming left V 2 bases short and J 6 bases short, with 10 bases between. The CDR3 spans 14 residues. The CDR3 DNA follows: TGTGCCAGCAGTTACAGAGGGGTTGATGAAAAACTGTTTTTT. Translated: CASSYRGVDEKLFF.

This clonotype was counted at least ten times. This chain joins TRBV20-1 and TRBJ2-1, with 10 bases that match TRBD2. CDR1 and CDR2 from the germline V gene are DFQATT and SNEGSKA (reference sequence). This CDR3 has 15 residues. The V segment lost 5 bases and the J segment 6 bases; nucleotides outside the gene matches: 10. This chain's CDR3 is CSAPRLAGVGNEQFF. DNA of the CDR3: TGCAGTGCTCCTCGTCTAGCGGGAGTGGGCAATGAGCAGTTCTTC.

This clonotype was found many times. This chain links TRBV11-2 with TRBJ2-3; TRBD2 might be the D (6 bases). Germline values: CDR1 SGHAT, CDR2 FQNNGV. Trimming left V 0 bases short and J 5 bases short, with 12 bases between. The CDR3 runs 15 residues. DNA of the CDR3: TGTGCCAGCAGCTTAGAACGGACTAACGTAGATACGCAGTATTTT. Its translation is CASSLERTNVDTQYF.

About this clonotype itself: The DNA is omitted, as the CDR3 cannot be located on it reliably, and the CDR3 follows TCRdb's listing. This chain links TRBV12-3 or TRBV12-4 with TRBJ2-2; TRBD1 is taken as the D call from the table, unchecked against the DNA. The CDR3 is 17 amino acids long, termini counted. The CDR3 region is CASSFGPGSGDTGELFF.